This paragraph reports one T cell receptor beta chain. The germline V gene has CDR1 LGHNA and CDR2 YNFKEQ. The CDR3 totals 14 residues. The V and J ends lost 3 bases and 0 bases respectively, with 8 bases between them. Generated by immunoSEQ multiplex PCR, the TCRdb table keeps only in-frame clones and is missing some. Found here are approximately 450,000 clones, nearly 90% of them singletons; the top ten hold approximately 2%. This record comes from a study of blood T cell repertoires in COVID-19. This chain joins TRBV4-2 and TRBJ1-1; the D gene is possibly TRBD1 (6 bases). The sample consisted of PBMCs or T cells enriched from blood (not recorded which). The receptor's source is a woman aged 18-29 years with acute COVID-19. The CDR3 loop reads CASSHGQMNTEAFF. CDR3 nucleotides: TGTGCCAGCAGCCACGGACAGATGAACACTGAAGCTTTCTTT.